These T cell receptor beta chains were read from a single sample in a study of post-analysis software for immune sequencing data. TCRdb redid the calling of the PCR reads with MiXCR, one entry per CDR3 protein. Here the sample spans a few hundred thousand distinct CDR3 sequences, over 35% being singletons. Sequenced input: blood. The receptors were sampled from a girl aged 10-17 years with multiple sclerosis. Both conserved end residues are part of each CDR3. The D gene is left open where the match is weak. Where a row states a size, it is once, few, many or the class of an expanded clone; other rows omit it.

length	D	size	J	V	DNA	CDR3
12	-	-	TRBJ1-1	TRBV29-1	TGCAGCGTTGTGATGCCGAACACTGAAGCTTTCTTT	CSVVMPNTEAFF
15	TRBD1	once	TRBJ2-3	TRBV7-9	TGTGCCAGCAGCGCACCGGGACAGGGTACAGATACGCAGTATTTT	CASSAPGQGTDTQYF
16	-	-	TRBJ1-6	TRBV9	TGTGCCAGCAGCGTAGAGGGGGGTAACCTTGATCCACCCCTCCACTTT	CASSVEGGNLDPPLHF
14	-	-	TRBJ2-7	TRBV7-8	TGTGCCAGCAGCTTGCTCGAGGGAACCTACGAGCAGTACTTC	CASSLLEGTYEQYF
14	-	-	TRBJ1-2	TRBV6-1	TGTGCCAGCAGTGAACCAGGCAAAAACTATGGCTACACCTTC	CASSEPGKNYGYTF
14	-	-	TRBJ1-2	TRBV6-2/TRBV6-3	TGTGCCAGCAGTTACTCCGGGGCCAGCTATGGCTACACCTTC	CASSYSGASYGYTF
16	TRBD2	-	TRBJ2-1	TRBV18	TGTGCCAGCTCACCCTCAGGGCGGGAGAACCACAATGAGCAGTTCTTC	CASSPSGRENHNEQFF
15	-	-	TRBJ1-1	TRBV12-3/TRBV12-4	TGTGCCAGCAGTTTAGGGGCGGGACGGAACACTGAAGCTTTCTTT	CASSLGAGRNTEAFF
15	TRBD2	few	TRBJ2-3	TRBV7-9	TGTGCCAGCTCTGGGCTAGCGGTTAGCACAGATACGCAGTATTTT	CASSGLAVSTDTQYF
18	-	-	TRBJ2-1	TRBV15	TGTGCCACCAGCAGAGATACGGGCTGGTCTAGCTCCTACAATGAGCAGTTCTTC	CATSRDTGWSSSYNEQFF
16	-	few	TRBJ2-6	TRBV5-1	TGCGCCAGCAGCTTGGTTCTGGGTACAGGGGCCAACGTCCTGACTTTC	CASSLVLGTGANVLTF
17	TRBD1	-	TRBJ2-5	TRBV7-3	TGTGCCAGCAGCAACGGTTCCTGGACAGGGTACCAAGAGACCCAGTACTTC	CASSNGSWTGYQETQYF
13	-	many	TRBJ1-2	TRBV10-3	TGTGCCATCAGCGGGACAAGTCTTCATGGCTACACCTTC	CAISGTSLHGYTF
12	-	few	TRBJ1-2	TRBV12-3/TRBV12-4	TGTGCCAGCAGTTTGAACAGGATCCGCTACACCTTC	CASSLNRIRYTF
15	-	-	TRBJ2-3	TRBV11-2	TGTGCCAGCAGCCCCGGACGGCCTAGCACAGATACGCAGTATTTT	CASSPGRPSTDTQYF
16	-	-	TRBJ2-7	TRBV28	TGTGCCAGCAGTCCCAAACCTCAGGGAGGTGCCTACGAGCAGTACTTC	CASSPKPQGGAYEQYF
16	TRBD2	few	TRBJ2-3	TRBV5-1	TGCGCCAGCAGCAAACTAGCGGGAGGGCGAGCAGATACGCAGTATTTT	CASSKLAGGRADTQYF
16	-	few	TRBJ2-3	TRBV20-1	TGCAGTGCTAGAGAGCCAACGGGACTCCGCTCGGATACGCAGTATTTT	CSAREPTGLRSDTQYF
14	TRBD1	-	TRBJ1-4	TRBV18	TGTGCCAGCTCGGACAGGGGGCGCGATGAAAAACTGTTTTTT	CASSDRGRDEKLFF
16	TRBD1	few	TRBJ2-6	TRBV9	TGTGCCAGCAGCCTCACAGGGGGCGCTGGGGCCAACGTCCTGACTTTC	CASSLTGGAGANVLTF
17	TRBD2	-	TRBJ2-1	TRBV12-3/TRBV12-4	TGTGCCAGCTGGGGACTAGCGGGAGGAGGGCCATTGGATGAGCAGTTCTTC	CASWGLAGGGPLDEQFF
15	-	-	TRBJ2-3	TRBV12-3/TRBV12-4	TGTGCCAGCAGTTTATCTGACACGGCGGCAGATACGCAGTATTTT	CASSLSDTAADTQYF
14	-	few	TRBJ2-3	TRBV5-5	TGTGCCAGCAGCTTGGATCTCGGCACAGATACGCAGTATTTT	CASSLDLGTDTQYF
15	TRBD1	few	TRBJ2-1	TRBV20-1	TGCAGTGCTGCGAGGACAGGGGAATCCTACAATGAGCAGTTCTTC	CSAARTGESYNEQFF
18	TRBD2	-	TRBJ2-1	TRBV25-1	TGTGCCAGCAGTGAATTACTAGCGGCGGGAGGCTCCTACAATGAGCAGTTCTTC	CASSELLAAGGSYNEQFF
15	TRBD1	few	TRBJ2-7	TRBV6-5	TGTGCCAGCAGAGACGGGGACAGTCGAGCCTACGAGCAGTACTTC	CASRDGDSRAYEQYF
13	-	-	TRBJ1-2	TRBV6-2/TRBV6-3	TGTGCCAGCAGTTTCGGGCCCGGCTATGGCTACACCTTC	CASSFGPGYGYTF
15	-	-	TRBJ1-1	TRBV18	TGTGCCAGCTCACCTAACAGGGAGGTGAATACTGAAGCTTTCTTT	CASSPNREVNTEAFF
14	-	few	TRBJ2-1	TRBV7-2	TGTGCCAGCAGCTTAGCGAGGGGGAGCAATGAGCAGTTCTTC	CASSLARGSNEQFF
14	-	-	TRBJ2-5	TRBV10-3	TGTGCCATCAGTGAGCGGGTCAGTTTAGAGACCCAGTACTTC	CAISERVSLETQYF
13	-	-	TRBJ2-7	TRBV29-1	TGCAGCGTAAGGACAGCCGAGGGCTACGAGCAGTACTTC	CSVRTAEGYEQYF
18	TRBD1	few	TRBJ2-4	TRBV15	TGTGCCACCAGCAGAGCCTATAAGTTCGGGACAGGGGACGACATTCAGTACTTC	CATSRAYKFGTGDDIQYF
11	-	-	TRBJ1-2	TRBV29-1	TGCAGCGAGAAGGACACCTATGGCTACACCTTC	CSEKDTYGYTF
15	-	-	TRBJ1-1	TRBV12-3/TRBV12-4	TGTGCCAGCAGTTTAAGAGGAACAGGGCGGACTGAAGCTTTCTTT	CASSLRGTGRTEAFF
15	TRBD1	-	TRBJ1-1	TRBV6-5	TGTGCCAGCAGCCGAATCTGGGGACAGAGCACTGAAGCTTTCTTT	CASSRIWGQSTEAFF
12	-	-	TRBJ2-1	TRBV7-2	TGTGCCAGCAGCGATGGACTTGGCGAGCAGTTCTTC	CASSDGLGEQFF